The 22 T cell receptor beta chains below all came from one sample that was sequenced in a study of spatial heterogeneity in lung cancer. Each CDR3 protein gets one entry after TCRdb re-called the 5' RACE reads with MiXCR. Of about 36,000 distinct CDR3 sequences listed, 5.2% are singletons. The time point here: sample taken at primary tumor resection. Without sorting, whole RNA was sequenced from tumor, nontumor lung or frozen PBMC. This sample comprised PBMCs, obtained at surgery. The receptors were gathered from a female donor with early-stage non-small cell lung cancer.

This clonotype was counted at least ten times. The chain has TRBV7-3 and TRBJ2-2; 11 nucleotides match TRBD2. Germline lookup yields CDR1 SGHTA and CDR2 FQGTGA. The CDR3 spans 19 residues. V gave up 2 bases and J gave up 7 bases; unmatched junction bases: 15. The CDR3 DNA reads TGTGCCAGCAGCTTACGCCCCGGACTAGCGGGTCTCGGGGACGGGGAGCTGTTTTTT. It encodes CASSLRPGLAGLGDGELFF.

Many counts were recorded for this clonotype. This chain uses TRBV14 with TRBJ1-1; D ambiguous. V was pared by 0 bases and J by 1 base, with 18 bases between. Per germline, CDR1 SGHDN and CDR2 FVKESK. The CDR3 sequence is 18 residues long. The CDR3 loop is CASSQDILDGVANTEAFF. The CDR3 nucleotides read TGTGCCAGCAGCCAAGATATCCTCGACGGGGTGGCGAACACTGAAGCTTTCTTT.

This clonotype was observed many times. This sequence joins TRBV7-2 and TRBJ2-1, with D uncertain. With 1 base removed from V and 2 bases from J, the gap between germline ends came to 9 bases. The CDR3 spans 15 residues. Germline CDR1 and CDR2: SGHTA and FQGNSA. The CDR3 region has the DNA TGTGCCAGCAGCTTAGGAGGTTCAGCCTACAATGAGCAGTTCTTC. Translated, it gives CASSLGGSAYNEQFF.

There are many counts of this clonotype. The chain uses TRBV7-2 and TRBJ2-2; no reliable D call. CDR3 length equals 13 residues. Germline CDR1 is SGHTA and CDR2 is FQGNSA. V was shortened by 1 base and J by 5 bases, with 5 bases between the two germline ends. CDR3 loop: CASSLDVTGELFF. CDR3 bases: TGTGCCAGCAGCTTAGATGTGACCGGGGAGCTGTTTTTT.

This clonotype has just a few counts. The chain is built from TRBV20-1 and TRBJ2-3; weak D call: TRBD1 (5 bases). The CDR3 sequence is 12 residues long. V was pared by 6 bases and J by 5 bases, with 12 bases between. Germline values: CDR1 DFQATT, CDR2 SNEGSKA (reference sequence). The CDR3 is CSAEATGDTQYF. As DNA, the CDR3 is TGCAGTGCCGAAGCCACAGGAGATACGCAGTATTTT.

The CDR3 loop reads CASSPPGVYEQYF. CDR3 bases: TGTGCCAGCAGCCCCCCCGGGGTCTACGAGCAGTACTTC. The rearrangement uses TRBV12-3 or TRBV12-4 and TRBJ2-7, with D possibly being TRBD2 (5 bases). This CDR3 region has 13 residues. V was cut by 6 bases and J by 3 bases, with 12 bases left in between.

The table lists this clonotype with many counts. This rearrangement joins TRBV6-5 to TRBJ2-2; 10 bases agree with TRBD2. Trimming at V came to 6 bases and at J to 4 bases, leaving 5 bases not matched to a gene. Per the germline V gene, CDR1 is MNHEY and CDR2 is SVGAGI. The length of the CDR3 is 15 residues. The chain's CDR3 is CASRVAGGSTGELFF. The CDR3 DNA sequence: TGTGCCAGCAGAGTAGCGGGAGGTAGCACCGGGGAGCTGTTTTTT.

This clonotype was detected a few times. V gene TRBV6-1 combines with J gene TRBJ1-2, with D possibly TRBD1 on 5 matching bases. V lost 2 bases and J 3 bases, leaving 10 bases between the germline ends. The CDR3 sequence is 14 residues long. Germline V gene data show CDR1 as MNHNS and CDR2 as SASEGT. For the CDR3, the DNA is TGTGCCAGCAGTGAATCCGCACAGGACTATGGCTACACCTTC. Translating gives CASSESAQDYGYTF.

This clonotype was seen ten or more times. This sequence joins TRBV20-1 and TRBJ2-7; D remains unclear. V shed 3 bases and J shed 0 bases, with 15 bases lying between them. This CDR3 is built from 15 residues. CDR1 is DFQATT and CDR2 is SNEGSKA in the germline V gene (reference sequence). CDR3 loop: CSASFTEVSSYEQYF. Written as DNA, the CDR3 is TGCAGTGCTAGTTTTACAGAAGTTAGCTCCTACGAGCAGTACTTC.

Worth noting for this clonotype: An end of the junction differs from the germline gene, which may be a read error. J is TRBJ2-2 and V is TRBV7-6, with D unresolved. This CDR3 has 16 amino acids. The V gene's germline CDR1 is SGHVS and CDR2 FNYEAQ. The CDR3 region is CVSSLVPRSGTGELFF. CDR3 DNA sequence: TGTGTCAGCAGCTTAGTTCCAAGATCGGGCACCGGGGAGCTGTTTTTT.

Ten or more counts support this clonotype. V is TRBV21-1 and J is TRBJ2-7; the tabulated D call, TRBD1, remains unverified against the DNA. TRBV21-1 is tagged as a pseudogene. This CDR3 region has 15 residues. The CDR3 is CASSKHRDTTYEQYF. CDR3 DNA: TGTGCCAGCAGCAAACACCGGGACACCACCTACGAGCAGTACTTC.

The table lists this clonotype with a few counts. This chain uses TRBV5-1 with TRBJ2-7; a weak D match, TRBD2 (7 bases). The CDR3 is 15 residues long. The ends were cut back, 0 bases at V and 0 bases at J, with 10 bases in the middle. CDR1 and CDR2 (germline): SGHRS, YFSETQ. The CDR3 DNA reads TGCGCCAGCAGCTTGGAGGCGGGGGCCTCCTACGAGCAGTACTTC. Encoded protein: CASSLEAGASYEQYF.

The chain carries TRBV2 and TRBJ2-3, with 11 bases matching TRBD1. The germline CDR1 and CDR2 sequences are SNHLY and FYNNEI. With 4 bases clipped from V and 1 base from J, the junction kept 1 base outside the gene matches. The CDR3 consists of 15 residues. CDR3 nucleotides: TGTGCCAGCAGTGGGACAGGGGGCGGCACAGATACGCAGTATTTT. Translation gives CASSGTGGGTDTQYF.

In its sample, this clonotype was seen many times. The V and J genes are TRBV28 and TRBJ2-5; D may correspond to TRBD1 or TRBD2 (7 bases each). Germline CDR1 reads MDHEN; CDR2 reads SYDVKM. CDR3 size: 15 residues. The V end was cut by 6 bases, the J end by 2 bases, with 16 bases between. The CDR3 is CASSPHRGGQETQYF. The CDR3 nucleotides are TGTGCCAGCAGCCCCCACAGGGGAGGGCAAGAGACCCAGTACTTC. The full variable domain, with the rest looked up from reference TRBV28 and TRBJ2-5, is DVKVTQSSRYLVKRTGEKVFLECVQDMDHENMFWYRQDPGLGLRLIYFSYDVKMKEKGDIPEGYSVSREKKERFSLILESASTNQTSMYLCASSPHRGGQETQYFGPGTRLLVL.

This clonotype showed up many times. The V and J genes are TRBV27 and TRBJ2-1, with D possibly being TRBD1 (6 bases). CDR3 length: 16 residues. V lost 0 bases and J lost 2, with 11 bases in between. The germline V gene encodes CDR1 MNHEY and CDR2 SMNVEV (reference sequence). CDR3 amino acids: CASSLSAGETYNEQFF. CDR3 sequence (DNA): TGTGCCAGCAGTTTATCGGCAGGGGAAACCTACAATGAGCAGTTCTTC.

This clonotype was recorded at least ten times. This chain links TRBV29-1 with TRBJ1-5; D is uncertain. CDR3 length: 13 residues. Deletions cut 7 bases from V and 5 bases from J, with 15 bases between. CDR1 and CDR2 (germline): SQVTM, ANQGSEA. The CDR3 sequence is CSAKLDGYQPQHF. CDR3 bases: TGCAGCGCCAAACTCGACGGCTATCAGCCCCAGCATTTT. Combining the CDR3 with reference TRBV29-1 and TRBJ1-5 gives the whole variable domain SAVISQKPSRDICQRGTSLTIQCQVDSQVTMMFWYRQQPGQSLTLIATANQGSEATYESGFVIDKFPISRPNLTFSTLTVSNMSPEDSSIYLCSAKLDGYQPQHFGDGTRLSIL.

This clonotype came up many times. The rearrangement links TRBV29-1 to TRBJ2-3; TRBD2 matches 14 bases. The CDR3 runs to 14 residues. The ends lost 6 bases at V and 5 bases at J; junction bases unmatched: 4. Germline values: CDR1 SQVTM, CDR2 ANQGSEA. In DNA, the CDR3 is TGCAGCGTGACTAGCGGGGGGGGATTAGATACGCAGTATTTT. Encoded protein: CSVTSGGGLDTQYF.

This clonotype occurred many times. The chain is built from TRBV20-1 and TRBJ1-5, with unresolved D. Germline V gives CDR1 DFQATT, CDR2 SNEGSKA (reference sequence). The V end was cut by 0 bases, the J end by 0 bases, with 9 bases between. This CDR3 is 15 amino acids long. The CDR3 here is CSARDRTYSNQPQHF. In DNA, the CDR3 is TGCAGTGCTAGAGATAGGACTTATAGCAATCAGCCCCAGCATTTT.

This clonotype was seen a few times. The chain combines TRBV2 with TRBJ2-7; TRBD1 might be the D (7 bases). Germline V gene sequence: CDR1 SNHLY, CDR2 FYNNEI. The V end lost 6 bases, the J end lost 2 bases, and 11 bases lay between the germline ends. The CDR3 is made up of 13 amino acids. DNA for the CDR3: TGTGCCAGCAGGCGGGACAGTCCCTACGAGCAGTACTTC. This encodes CASRRDSPYEQYF. The full variable domain, with the rest looked up from reference TRBV2 and TRBJ2-7, is EPEVTQTPSHQVTQMGQEVILRCVPISNHLYFYWYRQILGQKVEFLVSFYNNEISEKSEIFDDQFSVERPDGSNFTLKIRSTKLEDSAMYFCASRRDSPYEQYFGPGTRLTVT.

Turning to this clonotype: This may stem from a read error, because a much larger clone lies one nucleotide away. The chain is built from TRBV15 and TRBJ2-3; D not resolved. Germline V gene sequence: CDR1 LNHNV, CDR2 YYDKDF (reference sequence). CDR3 size: 16 residues. In nucleotides, the CDR3 is TGTGCCTCCAGCAGAGATCTTAGGCCTTACACAGATACGCAGTATTTT. Protein sequence: CASSRDLRPYTDTQYF.

Turning to this clonotype: A read error may explain this, as a much larger clone is one base away. V and J are TRBV11-2 and TRBJ1-5; 7 bases line up with TRBD1. The CDR3 totals 14 residues. Germline loops: CDR1 SGHAT, CDR2 FQNNGV. CDR3 loop: CAGSLAGGDQPQHF. CDR3 coding DNA: TGTGCCGGCAGCTTAGCAGGGGGTGATCAGCCCCAGCATTTT.

V is TRBV12-3 or TRBV12-4 and J is TRBJ1-2, with D tentatively TRBD1 (5 bases). The CDR3 sequence is 14 residues long. Trimming shortened V by 2 bases and J by 4 bases, and 11 bases separated the two germline ends. This chain's CDR3 is CASSLTRQGYGYTF. The CDR3 region has the DNA TGTGCCAGCAGTTTAACCAGGCAGGGCTATGGCTACACCTTC.